The 25 T cell receptor beta chains below come from one sample, sequenced in a study of blood T cells in healthy people across ages. Combining a sample-barcoded 5' primer with a J-beta primer mix, a second PCR ran for about 7 to 11 cycles. TCRdb recomputed calls from the 5' RACE reads with MiXCR, one row per CDR3 protein. Of some 900,000 distinct CDR3 sequences detected, around 48% appear once; the ten largest clones hold around an eighth. Sequenced: blood. The origin of the receptors is a man aged 25-45 years in good health.

The chain employs TRBV28 and TRBJ1-2, with a weak D call TRBD1 (5 bases). The germline V gene encodes CDR1 MDHEN and CDR2 SYDVKM. The CDR3 loop spans 15 amino acids. V was clipped by 4 bases and J by 1 base, with 13 bases between them. Here the CDR3 DNA reads TGTGCCAGCAGTTCCGTCGGGGCAGTTAACTATGGCTACACCTTC. Translated: CASSSVGAVNYGYTF.

This clonotype showed up just once. CDR3 sequence (DNA): TGTGCCAGCAGTTCCGATTTGGGGGGGCGACAGCATTTT. Translating gives CASSSDLGGRQHF. The V and J genes are TRBV27 and TRBJ1-5; TRBD1 is a possible D gene (6 bases). Germline V gene lookup returns CDR1 MNHEY and CDR2 SMNVEV (reference sequence). CDR3 length: 13 amino acids. The V and J ends lost 4 bases and 13 bases respectively, with 17 bases between them.

The V gene is TRBV6-5, the J gene TRBJ1-2; 8 nucleotides agree with TRBD1. CDR3 length: 13 amino acids. CDR1 is MNHEY and CDR2 is SVGAGI in the germline V gene. V shed 2 bases and J 7 bases; nucleotides not matched to a gene: 3. CDR3 amino acids: CASSYDRGGGYTF. In DNA form, the CDR3 reads TGTGCCAGCAGTTACGACAGGGGAGGTGGCTACACCTTC.

This chain connects TRBV6-5 to TRBJ2-5; 7 nucleotides line up with TRBD1. Germline CDR1 and CDR2: MNHEY and SVGAGI. There are 14 residues in the CDR3. V shed 6 bases, J shed 9 bases, and the junction held 13 bases outside the gene matches. CDR3 sequence (DNA): TGTGCCAGCAGACGGACAGGACATACGGGGCCCCAGTACTTC. Encoded protein: CASRRTGHTGPQYF.

This clonotype was counted a few times. The rearrangement joins TRBV10-3 to TRBJ2-3; 8 bases align to TRBD2. The CDR3 is 16 amino acids. V was pared by 3 bases and J by 5 bases, with 10 bases of the junction left unmatched. Germline loops: CDR1 ENHRY, CDR2 SYGVKD. The CDR3 sequence is CAISEGSGAYRDTQYF. CDR3 bases: TGTGCCATCAGTGAAGGTAGCGGGGCCTATAGAGATACGCAGTATTTT.

This chain links TRBV20-1 with TRBJ2-3, with D perhaps TRBD1 (6 bases). V was pared by 1 base and J by 7 bases, with 24 bases between. The CDR3 runs 17 residues. Germline CDR1 is DFQATT and CDR2 is SNEGSKA (reference sequence). The CDR3 sequence is CSARAPRQDLWGYTQYF. CDR3 DNA: TGCAGTGCTAGAGCTCCTCGACAGGACCTATGGGGCTATACGCAGTATTTT.

This rearrangement joins TRBV2 to TRBJ2-7; D remains unclear. Germline values: CDR1 SNHLY, CDR2 FYNNEI. The CDR3 totals 12 residues. The germline V and J ends were trimmed by 7 bases and 2 bases, with 9 bases remaining between them. CDR3 nucleotide sequence: TGTGCCAGCACCAGCAGAACCTACGAGCAGTACTTC. It yields the protein CASTSRTYEQYF.

The rearrangement joins TRBV3-1 to TRBJ1-1, with no clear D. The length of the CDR3 is 14 residues. Trimming removed 4 bases from V and 4 bases from J, with 13 bases in between. Looked up from germline, CDR1 is LGHDT and CDR2 is YNNKEL (reference sequence). The CDR3 loop is CASSRELGVTEAFF. CDR3 nucleotides: TGTGCCAGCAGCCGAGAACTCGGGGTCACTGAAGCTTTCTTT.

V and J are TRBV9 and TRBJ2-3, with D maybe TRBD2 (5 bases). CDR1 SGDLS and CDR2 YYNGEE come from the germline V gene. This CDR3 is built from 12 residues. With 0 bases removed from V and 8 bases from J, the gap between germline ends came to 7 bases. Here the CDR3 DNA reads TGTGCCAGCAGCGTAGACCGGGGTACGCAGTATTTT. Its protein is CASSVDRGTQYF. Full variable domain (outside the CDR3, taken from reference TRBV9 and TRBJ2-3): DSGVTQTPKHLITATGQRVTLRCSPRSGDLSVYWYQQSLDQGLQFLIQYYNGEERAKGNILERFSAQQFPDLHSELNLSSLELGDSALYFCASSVDRGTQYFGPGTRLTVL.

The chain carries TRBV27 and TRBJ2-7, with TRBD1 matching over 10 bases. This CDR3 has 15 residues. V shed 1 base and J 5 bases; nucleotides not matched to a gene: 5. Germline lookup yields CDR1 MNHEY and CDR2 SMNVEV (reference sequence). DNA of the CDR3: TGTGCCAGCAGTTTATTCGTGACAGGGGGCGACGAGCAGTACTTC. Its translation is CASSLFVTGGDEQYF.

The chain employs TRBV7-2 and TRBJ1-3, with TRBD1 identical over 10 bases. In germline, CDR1 is SGHTA, CDR2 FQGNSA. J was trimmed by 4 bases and V by 2 bases; bases with no gene match: 8. The CDR3 length is 17 residues. The CDR3 coding sequence is TGTGCCAGCAGCTTATACTCCGGGACAGGGGCCGGAAACACCATATATTTT. Translation gives CASSLYSGTGAGNTIYF.

V usage is TRBV7-9 and J usage is TRBJ2-3, with D perhaps TRBD2 (6 bases). Germline CDR1 reads SEHNR; CDR2 reads FQNEAQ (reference sequence). Trimming cost V 5 bases and J 5 bases, with 17 bases left between them. This CDR3 is built from 15 residues. The CDR3 DNA follows: TGTGCCAGCAGCCCGGGACTCCCTACGGGAGATACGCAGTATTTT. It is translated as CASSPGLPTGDTQYF. The full variable domain, its missing parts supplied by reference TRBV7-9 and TRBJ2-3, is DTGVSQNPRHKITKRGQNVTFRCDPISEHNRLYWYRQTLGQGPEFLTYFQNEAQLEKSRLLSDRFSAERPKGSFSTLEIQRTEQGDSAMYLCASSPGLPTGDTQYFGPGTRLTVL.

The V call is TRBV11-3, the J call TRBJ2-4; D unclear. Deletions cut 4 bases from V and 13 bases from J, with 17 bases between. CDR3 length: 13 residues. CDR1 is SGHNT, CDR2 YENEEA, per germline. DNA of the CDR3: TGTGCCAGCAGCTCCGGGTGGGTGCAGGAGCAGTACTTC. Translating it yields CASSSGWVQEQYF.

This chain uses TRBV20-1 with TRBJ2-3, with 9 bases matching TRBD2. CDR3 length: 14 amino acids. Germline CDR1 reads DFQATT; CDR2 reads SNEGSKA (reference sequence). The V and J ends lost 7 bases and 3 bases, in that order; junction bases with no gene match: 8. The CDR3 protein is CSVSPGLATDTQYF. Here the CDR3 DNA reads TGCAGTGTTTCGCCGGGACTAGCAACAGATACGCAGTATTTT.

There are a few counts of this clonotype. This chain connects TRBV9 to TRBJ1-2; 8 nucleotides match TRBD1. Germline V gives CDR1 SGDLS, CDR2 YYNGEE. This CDR3 is built from 13 residues. Trimming took 3 bases from V and 4 from J; bases not matched to a gene: 2. The CDR3 loop reads CASSDTGGYGYTF. DNA of the CDR3: TGTGCCAGCAGCGACACAGGGGGCTATGGCTACACCTTC.

The chain recombines TRBV3-1 with TRBJ1-2, with 8 positions matching TRBD1. The CDR3 has 13 residues. V gave up 7 bases and J gave up 8 bases; unmatched junction bases: 9. The germline V gene has CDR1 LGHDT and CDR2 YNNKEL (reference sequence). CDR3 region: CASTSQGAGGYTF. The DNA of the CDR3 is TGTGCCAGCACCTCTCAGGGGGCGGGCGGCTACACCTTC.

This chain links TRBV9 with TRBJ2-2; a possible D gene is TRBD1 (5 bases). Germline values: CDR1 SGDLS, CDR2 YYNGEE. Trimming cost V 5 bases and J 1 base, with 6 bases left between them. The CDR3 has 13 residues. This CDR3 reads CASRDMNTGELFF. CDR3 sequence (DNA): TGTGCCAGCAGGGACATGAACACCGGGGAGCTGTTTTTT.

This clonotype was picked up many times. This chain links TRBV7-3 with TRBJ2-1, with D possibly being TRBD1 (5 bases). V lost 5 bases to trimming and J lost 7 bases, with 12 bases between them. The CDR3 spans 13 residues. CDR1 and CDR2 from the germline V gene are SGHTA and FQGTGA. The CDR3 DNA sequence: TGTGCCAGCAGCCGAACAGGAGATAATGAGCAGTTCTTC. It is translated as CASSRTGDNEQFF.

The CDR3 is CASRSGTDTQYF. The CDR3, as DNA: TGTGCCAGCAGGTCCGGCACAGATACGCAGTATTTT. The chain employs TRBV6-5 and TRBJ2-3; D gene uncertain. The germline CDR1 and CDR2 sequences are MNHEY and SVGAGI. Trimming removed 6 bases from V and 1 base from J, with 5 bases in between. CDR3 length: 12 residues.

This sequence joins TRBV7-9 and TRBJ2-4, with no clear D. The CDR3 totals 14 residues. The germline gives CDR1 SEHNR, CDR2 FQNEAQ (reference sequence). V lost 5 bases to trimming and J lost 5 bases, with 13 bases between them. DNA for the CDR3: TGTGCCAGCAGCCCCTTAGGCCGGGAAAACATTCAGTACTTC. It is translated as CASSPLGRENIQYF.

This sequence joins TRBV5-1 and TRBJ2-2, with D hard to call. The V gene's germline CDR1 is SGHRS and CDR2 YFSETQ. Deletions cut 1 base from V and 10 bases from J, with 5 bases between. CDR3 length: 11 amino acids. The CDR3 coding sequence is TGCGCCAGCAGCTTGTGGGAGGAGCTGTTTTTT. Translated, it gives CASSLWEELFF.

The chain recombines TRBV20-1 with TRBJ1-6; 8 bases fit TRBD1. Unmatched junction bases numbered 7, after V lost 2 bases and J lost 7 bases. Germline V lookup: CDR1 DFQATT, CDR2 SNEGSKA (reference sequence). The CDR3 totals 15 residues. As DNA, the CDR3 is TGCAGTGCTAGATGGACAGGGTCCGGCAATTCACCCCTCCACTTT. It translates to CSARWTGSGNSPLHF.

The chain employs TRBV5-1 and TRBJ2-1, with TRBD1 matching over 8 bases. After removal of 0 bases from V and 1 base from J, the junction contained 15 bases not matched to a gene. In germline, CDR1 is SGHRS, CDR2 YFSETQ. The CDR3 has 20 amino acids. The CDR3 loop reads CASSLGGPLSRGPSYNEQFF. The CDR3 DNA follows: TGCGCCAGCAGCTTGGGGGGCCCTTTAAGCAGGGGGCCTTCCTACAATGAGCAGTTCTTC. The full variable domain, completed using reference TRBV5-1 and TRBJ2-1, is KAGVTQTPRYLIKTRGQQVTLSCSPISGHRSVSWYQQTPGQGLQFLFEYFSETQRNKGNFPGRFSGRQFSNSRSEMNVSTLELGDSALYLCASSLGGPLSRGPSYNEQFFGPGTRLTVL.

V and J are TRBV20-1 and TRBJ2-4; D unclear. The CDR3 is 12 residues long. V was trimmed by 3 bases and J by 0 bases, leaving 3 bases between them. In germline, CDR1 is DFQATT, CDR2 SNEGSKA (reference sequence). This chain's CDR3 is CSASTAKNIQYF. The CDR3 DNA is TGCAGTGCTAGCACAGCCAAAAACATTCAGTACTTC.

The rearrangement links TRBV4-3 to TRBJ1-6; D gene ambiguous. The V end was cut by 0 bases, the J end by 0 bases, with 6 bases between. Germline V lookup: CDR1 LGHNA, CDR2 YSLEER. The CDR3 is made up of 16 amino acids. The CDR3 bases are TGCGCCAGCAGCCAAGACTCGAGCTCCTATAATTCACCCCTCCACTTT. This sequence encodes CASSQDSSSYNSPLHF.